This T cell receptor (beta chain) was retrieved from a study of T cell repertoires in aging, cancer and after chemotherapy. V trimming: 0 bases; J trimming: 2 bases; junction bases outside the gene matches: 7. Germline-derived CDR1 and CDR2 are LGHNA and YSLEER. This CDR3 spans 18 amino acids. Rearranged V-D-J TRB sequences were amplified with a mixed TRB-A/B primer pool. TCRdb reprocessed the multiplex PCR reads with MiXCR, giving one entry per CDR3 protein. The repertoire has 5,000 to 7,000 distinct CDR3 sequences, 30% to 40% of them found once; the top ten carry approximately 45%. TCR beta rearrangements were amplified from peripheral blood genomic DNA.

The chain couples TRBV4-3 to TRBJ2-3; 11 nucleotides line up with TRBD2. Sequencing was carried out using blood. This TCR came from a human donor in good health. The CDR3 loop reads CASSQDPTSGATTDTQYF. DNA of the CDR3: TGCGCCAGCAGCCAAGATCCGACTAGCGGGGCCACCACAGATACGCAGTATTTT.